These 16 T cell receptor beta chains were sequenced from one sample in a study of cytomegalovirus exposure and HLA in healthy donors. Both 60 Vbeta primers and 13 Jbeta primers went into the PCR. The protocol was immunoSEQ multiplex PCR, while the TCRdb copy is restricted to in-frame clones and leaves out a portion. The table lists roughly 97,000 clones, 73% of them singletons. Material for sequencing was PBMCs. These receptors were obtained from a man between 40 and 49 years old in good health and CMV-seronegative.

The DNA for the CDR3 is TGTGCCAGCAGTCCTGGACAGGGGCCGGTCTACGAGCAGTACTTC. It translates to CASSPGQGPVYEQYF. V is TRBV5-6 and J is TRBJ2-7; 9 nucleotides agree with TRBD1. CDR1 and CDR2 from the germline V gene are SGHDT and YYEEEE. The CDR3 spans 15 residues. The V gene end was trimmed by 5 bases and the J gene end by 3 bases; junction bases not matched to a gene: 9.

This clone showed up just a few times. V gene TRBV10-3 combines with J gene TRBJ2-7; D is perhaps TRBD2 (5 bases). V was clipped by 0 bases and J by 6 bases, with 9 bases between them. Per germline, CDR1 ENHRY and CDR2 SYGVKD. The CDR3 extends over 13 amino acids. DNA for the CDR3: TGTGCCATCAGTGAGTCAAGAGGGATCGAGCAGTACTTC. It yields the protein CAISESRGIEQYF.

The rearrangement joins TRBV11-2 to TRBJ1-6; D unresolved. From germline, CDR1 is SGHAT and CDR2 FQNNGV. V lost 6 bases, J lost 7 bases, and 13 bases lay in between. This CDR3 is 14 amino acids long. The CDR3 sequence is CASRITTENSPLHF. The CDR3 DNA is TGTGCCAGCAGAATAACAACAGAGAATTCACCCCTCCACTTT.

This clone occurred a few times. This chain links TRBV5-6 with TRBJ1-1; D gene ambiguous. Trimming pared 0 bases from V and 0 bases from J, leaving 6 bases between. Germline V gene data show CDR1 as SGHDT and CDR2 as YYEEEE. The CDR3 covers 14 residues. The CDR3, as DNA: TGTGCCAGCAGCTTGGAACAGTTGAACACTGAAGCTTTCTTT. This gives the protein CASSLEQLNTEAFF.

This rearrangement joins TRBV2 to TRBJ2-7, with TRBD2 identical over 13 bases. Germline V gives CDR1 SNHLY, CDR2 FYNNEI. V dropped 6 bases and J dropped 2; count of bases not matched to a gene: 13. The CDR3 totals 18 residues. This chain's CDR3 is CASSRELAGGLSPYEQYF. CDR3 coding DNA: TGTGCCAGCAGCAGGGAACTAGCGGGGGGGCTTAGTCCCTACGAGCAGTACTTC.

This clone was found a few times. This chain joins TRBV18 and TRBJ2-3; no definite D call. V was trimmed by 6 bases and J by 5 bases, leaving 9 bases between them. This CDR3 is 12 amino acids long. The germline gives CDR1 KGHSH, CDR2 LQKENI. DNA for the CDR3: TGTGCCAGCTCGCAACCAGGAGATACGCAGTATTTT. It is translated as CASSQPGDTQYF.

This clone appeared a few times. The rearrangement uses TRBV30 and TRBJ2-3, with D perhaps matching TRBD2 (5 bases). The CDR3 extends over 12 amino acids. V was trimmed by 1 base and J by 6 bases, leaving 8 bases between them. CDR1 GTSNPN and CDR2 SVGIG come from the germline V gene (reference sequence). This chain's CDR3 is CAWSARRDTQYF. CDR3 DNA sequence: TGTGCCTGGAGTGCCAGGAGGGATACGCAGTATTTT.

This chain uses TRBV28 with TRBJ2-3; tentatively, D is TRBD1 (5 bases). CDR1 is MDHEN and CDR2 is SYDVKM in the germline V gene. Trimming left V 1 base short and J 7 bases short, with 24 bases between. The CDR3 contains 18 residues. CDR3 DNA: TGTGCCAGCAGTTTATTGCTCCAGGGAATCGACAAAGAGAATACGCAGTATTTT. The encoded protein is CASSLLLQGIDKENTQYF.

The chain joins TRBV4-3 to TRBJ2-7; the D is unclear. CDR3 length: 13 residues. V lost 3 bases and J lost 1, with 7 bases in between. Germline CDR1 reads LGHNA; CDR2 reads YSLEER. CDR3 protein: CASSHQRSYEQYF. The CDR3 nucleotides are TGCGCCAGCAGCCATCAGAGGTCCTACGAGCAGTACTTC.

This chain links TRBV2 with TRBJ2-7; 15 nucleotides match TRBD2. The CDR3 has 16 residues. The germline V gene encodes CDR1 SNHLY and CDR2 FYNNEI. The trim removed 6 bases at V and 3 bases at J, leaving 6 bases unmatched. CDR3: CASRGLAGGTFYEQYF. The CDR3 DNA is TGTGCCAGCAGAGGACTAGCGGGGGGGACCTTCTACGAGCAGTACTTC.

For this clone: At the DNA level, this CDR3 is encoded by other sequences in the same sample as well. This sequence joins TRBV7-2 and TRBJ1-5; the D gene is possibly TRBD1 (5 bases). CDR1 is SGHTA and CDR2 is FQGNSA in the germline V gene. Deletions cut 3 bases from V and 5 bases from J, with 8 bases between. The CDR3 is 13 residues long. The CDR3, as DNA: TGTGCCAGCAGCTTTAAAGGGGATCAGCCCCAGCATTTT. As protein: CASSFKGDQPQHF.

This clone was seen once. This sequence joins TRBV27 and TRBJ2-2; 9 bases are shared with TRBD2. V lost 2 bases and J lost 5; bases outside the gene matches: 3. The CDR3 runs 15 residues. CDR1 and CDR2 from the germline V gene are MNHEY and SMNVEV (reference sequence). The chain's CDR3 is CASSLGLAGTGELFF. The CDR3 DNA follows: TGTGCCAGCAGTTTAGGGCTAGCGGGGACCGGGGAGCTGTTTTTT.

V gene TRBV5-4 combines with J gene TRBJ1-6; TRBD1 is a possible D gene (6 bases). CDR1 is SGHNT and CDR2 is YYREEE in the germline V gene (reference sequence). V lost 2 bases, J lost 7 bases, and 10 bases lay in between. This CDR3 contains 14 residues. CDR3 sequence: CASSLQGTNSPLHF. CDR3 coding DNA: TGTGCCAGCAGCTTACAGGGTACGAATTCACCCCTCCACTTT.

This clone showed up just a few times. V usage is TRBV28 and J usage is TRBJ1-1, with TRBD1 matching over 7 bases. From germline, CDR1 is MDHEN and CDR2 SYDVKM. V shed 6 bases, J shed 1 base, and the junction held 8 bases outside the gene matches. The CDR3 is made up of 15 amino acids. The CDR3 loop reads CASRRPGTANTEAFF. The DNA of the CDR3 is TGTGCCAGCAGGCGACCCGGGACAGCGAACACTGAAGCTTTCTTT.

V gene TRBV7-9 combines with J gene TRBJ2-7; D uncertain. Per germline, CDR1 SEHNR and CDR2 FQNEAQ (reference sequence). V gave up 5 bases and J gave up 6 bases, with 14 bases separating them. This CDR3 spans 13 amino acids. In DNA, the CDR3 is TGTGCCAGCAGCCCGCGCCTTAGTTTCGAGCAGTACTTC. Translating it yields CASSPRLSFEQYF.

V gene TRBV28 combines with J gene TRBJ2-7; 7 bases are a match to TRBD1. Germline V CDR1 and CDR2: MDHEN, SYDVKM. V was clipped by 8 bases and J by 3 bases; unmatched bases: 7. The CDR3 covers 13 residues. This chain's CDR3 is CASGPRDSYEQYF. The CDR3 DNA sequence: TGTGCCAGCGGACCCCGGGACAGCTACGAGCAGTACTTC.